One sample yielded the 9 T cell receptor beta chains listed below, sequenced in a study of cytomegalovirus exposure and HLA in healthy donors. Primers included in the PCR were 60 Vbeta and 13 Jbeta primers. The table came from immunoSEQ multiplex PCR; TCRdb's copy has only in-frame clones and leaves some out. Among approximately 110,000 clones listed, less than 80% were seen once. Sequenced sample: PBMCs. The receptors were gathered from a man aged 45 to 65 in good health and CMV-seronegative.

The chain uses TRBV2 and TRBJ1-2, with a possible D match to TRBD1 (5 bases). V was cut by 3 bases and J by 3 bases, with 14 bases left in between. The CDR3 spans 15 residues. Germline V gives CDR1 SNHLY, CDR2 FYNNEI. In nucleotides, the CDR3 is TGTGCCAGCAGTGAGGGCCAGGGAAAAGACTATGGCTACACCTTC. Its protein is CASSEGQGKDYGYTF.

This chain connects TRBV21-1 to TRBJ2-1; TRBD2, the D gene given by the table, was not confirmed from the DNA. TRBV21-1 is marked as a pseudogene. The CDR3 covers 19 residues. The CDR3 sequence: CASSPPGGTSGETYNEQFF. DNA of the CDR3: TGTGCCAGCAGCCCCCCAGGGGGGACTAGCGGCGAGACCTACAATGAGCAGTTCTTC.

CDR3 sequence: CAISVTYEQYF. The CDR3 nucleotides are TGTGCCATCAGTGTTACCTACGAGCAGTACTTC. This rearrangement joins TRBV10-3 to TRBJ2-7; D is unclear. This CDR3 spans 11 amino acids. The germline V gene has CDR1 ENHRY and CDR2 SYGVKD. V lost 4 bases and J lost 2, with 3 bases in between.

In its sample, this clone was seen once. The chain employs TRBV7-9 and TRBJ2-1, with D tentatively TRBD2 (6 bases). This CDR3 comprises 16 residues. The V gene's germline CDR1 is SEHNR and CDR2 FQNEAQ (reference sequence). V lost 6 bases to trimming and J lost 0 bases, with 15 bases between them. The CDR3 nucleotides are TGTGCCAGCAGTAATAGGCGGGGAAGCTCCTACAATGAGCAGTTCTTC. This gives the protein CASSNRRGSSYNEQFF.

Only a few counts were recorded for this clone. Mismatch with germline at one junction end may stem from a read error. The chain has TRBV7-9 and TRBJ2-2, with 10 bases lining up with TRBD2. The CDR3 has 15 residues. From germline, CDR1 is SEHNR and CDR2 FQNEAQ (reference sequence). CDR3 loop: CSSSLAGGNTGELFF. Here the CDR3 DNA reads TGTTCCAGCAGCTTAGCGGGGGGGAACACCGGGGAGCTGTTTTTT.

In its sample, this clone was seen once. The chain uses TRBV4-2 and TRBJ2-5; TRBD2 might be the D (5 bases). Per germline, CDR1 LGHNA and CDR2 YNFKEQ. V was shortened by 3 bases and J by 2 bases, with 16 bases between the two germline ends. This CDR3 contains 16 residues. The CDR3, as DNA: TGTGCCAGCAGCCAGCAAAGACGAGAGGGACAAGAGACCCAGTACTTC. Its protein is CASSQQRREGQETQYF.

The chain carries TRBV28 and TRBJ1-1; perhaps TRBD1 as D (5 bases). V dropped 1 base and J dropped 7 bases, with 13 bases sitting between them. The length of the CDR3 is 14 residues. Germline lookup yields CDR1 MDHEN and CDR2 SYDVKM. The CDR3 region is CASSLLEGSIEAFF. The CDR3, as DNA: TGTGCCAGCAGTTTATTGGAGGGGTCGATTGAAGCTTTCTTT.

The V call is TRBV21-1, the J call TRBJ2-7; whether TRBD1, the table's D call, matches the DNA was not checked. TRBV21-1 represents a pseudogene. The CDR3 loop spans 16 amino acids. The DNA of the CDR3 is TGTGCCAGCAGCAAATCGGACAGCCTTCCCTCCTACGAGCAGTACTTC. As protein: CASSKSDSLPSYEQYF.

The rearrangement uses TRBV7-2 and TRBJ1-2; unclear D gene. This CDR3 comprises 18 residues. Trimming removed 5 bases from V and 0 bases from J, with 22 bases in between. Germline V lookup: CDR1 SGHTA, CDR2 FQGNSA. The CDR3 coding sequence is TGTGCCAGCAGCCTCAGCCGGGATCCAAATCGAGCTAACTATGGCTACACCTTC. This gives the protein CASSLSRDPNRANYGYTF.